These 13 T cell receptor beta chains came from one sample sequenced in a study of long-term antiretroviral therapy in people with HIV. Survey level was the resolution at which the v3.0 immunoSEQ assay ran. Using immunoSEQ multiplex PCR, the repertoire was profiled, and TCRdb retains in-frame clones only, with some absent. The sample records tens of thousands of clones, about 92% being singletons. Material: unsorted PBMCs, obtained 7.6 years after starting antiretroviral therapy. These receptors all come from a woman in her forties with HIV.

This chain links TRBV11-2 with TRBJ1-2, with TRBD1 matching 9 bases. Germline lookup yields CDR1 SGHAT and CDR2 FQNNGV. V was pared by 1 base and J by 4 bases, with 7 bases of the junction left unmatched. This CDR3 has 16 amino acids. The CDR3 region has the DNA TGTGCCAGCAGCTTAGCCCCCACAGGGGGCGGCTATGGCTACACCTTC. Its translation: CASSLAPTGGGYGYTF.

The V and J genes are TRBV19 and TRBJ1-1; D uncertain. The CDR3 runs to 12 residues. Per the germline V gene, CDR1 is LNHDA and CDR2 is SQIVND (reference sequence). Trimming pared 6 bases from V and 3 bases from J, leaving 8 bases between. The CDR3 nucleotides read TGTGCCAGTAGGAGGGTGGACACTGAAGCTTTCTTT. It yields the protein CASRRVDTEAFF.

This chain's CDR3 is CASSLDTNSYNEQFF. As DNA, the CDR3 is TGTGCCAGCAGCTTAGATACCAACTCCTACAATGAGCAGTTCTTC. The J gene is TRBJ2-1, the V gene TRBV7-2, with D uncertain. This CDR3 is 15 amino acids long. Per the germline V gene, CDR1 is SGHTA and CDR2 is FQGNSA. Trimming cost V 1 base and J 0 bases, with 7 bases left between them.

This rearrangement joins TRBV5-1 to TRBJ1-5; possible D gene TRBD1, 5 bases. The length of the CDR3 is 14 residues. Germline V gene lookup returns CDR1 SGHRS and CDR2 YFSETQ. Trimming cost V 0 bases and J 1 base, with 5 bases left between them. The chain's CDR3 is CASSLGQSNQPQHF. CDR3 sequence (DNA): TGCGCCAGCAGCTTGGGACAGAGCAATCAGCCCCAGCATTTT.

This sequence joins TRBV30 and TRBJ1-5; D unresolved. This CDR3 has 16 residues. Germline CDR1 GTSNPN, CDR2 SVGIG (reference sequence). The V gene lost 1 base and the J gene lost 0 bases, with 13 bases spanning the gap. The DNA for the CDR3 is TGTGCCTGGAGTGGAAATTTTCGCATTAGCAATCAGCCCCAGCATTTT. Its protein is CAWSGNFRISNQPQHF.

The chain employs TRBV25-1 and TRBJ2-4; D gene uncertain. V gave up 4 bases and J gave up 0 bases, with 7 bases separating them. The CDR3 is 14 residues long. CDR1 and CDR2 (germline): MGHDK, SYGVNS. The CDR3 sequence is CASSAPGAKNIQYF. DNA of the CDR3: TGTGCCAGCAGTGCTCCAGGAGCCAAAAACATTCAGTACTTC.

This chain joins TRBV6-6 and TRBJ2-7; unclear D gene. The CDR3 is 14 residues long. Deletions cut 6 bases from V and 7 bases from J, with 19 bases between. CDR1 and CDR2 from the germline V gene are MNHNY and SVGAGI (reference sequence). This CDR3 is CASSSSGPMAEQYF. In DNA, the CDR3 is TGTGCCAGCAGCTCATCTGGGCCGATGGCGGAGCAGTACTTC.

The chain combines TRBV16 with TRBJ2-7; 9 bases fit TRBD2. This CDR3 contains 15 residues. CDR1 is KGHSY and CDR2 is FQNENV in the germline V gene. V trimming: 4 bases; J trimming: 7 bases; junction bases outside the gene matches: 11. DNA for the CDR3: TGTGCCAGCAGCCCCTCGCCGCGGGGGGGATATGAGCAGTACTTC. It encodes CASSPSPRGGYEQYF.

This rearrangement joins TRBV5-1 to TRBJ2-3; 12 bases fit TRBD2. V lost 1 base to trimming and J lost 6 bases; unmatched junction nucleotides: 6. This CDR3 region has 16 residues. The germline CDR1 and CDR2 sequences are SGHRS and YFSETQ. In DNA, the CDR3 is TGCGCCAGCAGCTTGCCTAGCGGGGGGGCCGGGGATACGCAGTATTTT. As protein: CASSLPSGGAGDTQYF.

V gene TRBV7-8 combines with J gene TRBJ1-2, with TRBD1 matching over 8 bases. Per germline, CDR1 SGHVS and CDR2 FQNEAQ. The CDR3 is made up of 15 amino acids. Unmatched junction bases numbered 8, after V lost 4 bases and J lost 4 bases. In DNA form, the CDR3 reads TGTGCCAGCAGCTCATCGGACAGGGCGGGCTATGGCTACACCTTC. Translated, it gives CASSSSDRAGYGYTF.

The V gene is TRBV7-2, the J gene TRBJ2-7; no firm D call. The V end lost 5 bases, the J end lost 7 bases, and 12 bases lay between the germline ends. The length of the CDR3 is 12 residues. From germline, CDR1 is SGHTA and CDR2 FQGNSA. The DNA for the CDR3 is TGTGCCAGCAGCCCAACCCATATAGAGCAGTACTTC. Translated, it gives CASSPTHIEQYF. Together with reference TRBV7-2 and TRBJ2-7, the CDR3 gives the full variable domain: GAGVSQSPSNKVTEKGKDVELRCDPISGHTALYWYRQSLGQGLEFLIYFQGNSAPDKSGLPSDRFSAERTGGSVSTLTIQRTQQEDSAVYLCASSPTHIEQYFGPGTRLTVT.

V usage is TRBV28 and J usage is TRBJ2-7, with 15 bases aligning to TRBD2. This CDR3 is 18 amino acids long. V was clipped by 1 base and J by 0 bases; unmatched bases: 4. Per the germline V gene, CDR1 is MDHEN and CDR2 is SYDVKM. The chain's CDR3 is CASSLLGTSGGSSYEQYF. The CDR3 coding sequence is TGTGCCAGCAGTTTATTGGGGACTAGCGGGGGGTCCTCCTACGAGCAGTACTTC.

This clone has a single count. The chain combines TRBV9 with TRBJ1-4; TRBD1 agrees at 8 bases. Germline CDR1 and CDR2: SGDLS and YYNGEE. The V gene end was trimmed by 4 bases and the J gene end by 2 bases; junction bases not matched to a gene: 7. CDR3 length equals 16 residues. DNA of the CDR3: TGTGCCAGCAGCCAGGGGGCCGGGACCACTAATGAAAAACTGTTTTTT. It specifies CASSQGAGTTNEKLFF.